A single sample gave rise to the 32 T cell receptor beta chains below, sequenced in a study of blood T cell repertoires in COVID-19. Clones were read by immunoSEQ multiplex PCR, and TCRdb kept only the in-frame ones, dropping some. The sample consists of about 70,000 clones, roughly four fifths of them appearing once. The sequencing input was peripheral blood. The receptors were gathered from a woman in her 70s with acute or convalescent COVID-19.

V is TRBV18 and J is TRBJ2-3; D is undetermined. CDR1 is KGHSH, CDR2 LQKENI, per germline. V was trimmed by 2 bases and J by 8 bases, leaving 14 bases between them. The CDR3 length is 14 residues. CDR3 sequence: CASSPKSGSGTQYF. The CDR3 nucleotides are TGTGCCAGCTCACCAAAATCTGGCTCTGGTACGCAGTATTTT.

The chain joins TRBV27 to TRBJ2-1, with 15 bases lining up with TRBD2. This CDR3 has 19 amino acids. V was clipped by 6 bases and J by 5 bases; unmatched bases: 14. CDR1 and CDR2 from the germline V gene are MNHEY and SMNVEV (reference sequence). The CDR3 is CASRTLGLAGGPRDNEQFF. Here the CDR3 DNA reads TGTGCCAGCAGAACACTCGGACTAGCGGGAGGGCCGCGGGACAATGAGCAGTTCTTC.

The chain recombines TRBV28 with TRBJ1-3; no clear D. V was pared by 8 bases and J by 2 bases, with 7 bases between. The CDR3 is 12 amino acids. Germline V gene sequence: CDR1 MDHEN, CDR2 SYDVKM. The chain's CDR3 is CASVRAGNTIYF. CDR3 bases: TGTGCCAGCGTGAGGGCTGGAAACACCATATATTTT.

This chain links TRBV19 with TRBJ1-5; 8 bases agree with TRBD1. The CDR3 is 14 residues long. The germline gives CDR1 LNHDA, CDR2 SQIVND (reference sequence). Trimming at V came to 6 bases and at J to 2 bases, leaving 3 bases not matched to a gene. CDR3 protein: CASSGQGGNQPQHF. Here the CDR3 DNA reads TGTGCCAGTAGCGGACAGGGCGGCAATCAGCCCCAGCATTTT.

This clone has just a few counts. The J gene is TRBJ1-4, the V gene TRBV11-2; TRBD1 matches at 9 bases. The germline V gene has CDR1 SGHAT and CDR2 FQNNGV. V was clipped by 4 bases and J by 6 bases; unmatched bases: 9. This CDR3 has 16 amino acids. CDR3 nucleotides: TGTGCCAGCAGCTCACAAGCCCGGACAGGGGATGAAAAACTGTTTTTT. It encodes CASSSQARTGDEKLFF.

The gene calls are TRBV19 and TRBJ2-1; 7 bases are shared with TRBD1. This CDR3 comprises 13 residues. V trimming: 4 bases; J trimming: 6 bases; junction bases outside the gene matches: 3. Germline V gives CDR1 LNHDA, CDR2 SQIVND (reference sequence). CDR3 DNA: TGTGCCAGTAGTAGGACAGGCGGCAATGAGCAGTTCTTC. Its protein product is CASSRTGGNEQFF.

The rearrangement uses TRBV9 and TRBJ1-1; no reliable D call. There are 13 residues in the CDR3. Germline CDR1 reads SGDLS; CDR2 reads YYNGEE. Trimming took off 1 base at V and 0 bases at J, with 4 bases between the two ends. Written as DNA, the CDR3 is TGTGCCAGCAGCGTAATAATGAACACTGAAGCTTTCTTT. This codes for CASSVIMNTEAFF.

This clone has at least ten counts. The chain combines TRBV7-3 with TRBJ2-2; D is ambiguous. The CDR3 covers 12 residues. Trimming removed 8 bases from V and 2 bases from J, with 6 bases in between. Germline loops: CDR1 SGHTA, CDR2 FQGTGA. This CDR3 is CASGTNTGELFF. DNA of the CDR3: TGTGCCAGCGGCACAAACACCGGGGAGCTGTTTTTT.

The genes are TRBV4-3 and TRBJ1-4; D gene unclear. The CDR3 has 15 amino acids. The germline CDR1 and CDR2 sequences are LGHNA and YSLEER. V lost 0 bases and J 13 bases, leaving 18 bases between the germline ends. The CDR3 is CASSQDLIEGSGLFF. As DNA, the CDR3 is TGCGCCAGCAGCCAAGATTTAATTGAAGGGAGTGGACTGTTTTTT.

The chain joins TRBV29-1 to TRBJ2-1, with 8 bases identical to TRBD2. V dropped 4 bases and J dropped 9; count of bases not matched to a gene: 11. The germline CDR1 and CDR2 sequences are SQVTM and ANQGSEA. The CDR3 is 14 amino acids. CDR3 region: CSVVASGSEGEQFF. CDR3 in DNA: TGCAGCGTTGTTGCCAGCGGGAGCGAGGGTGAGCAGTTCTTC.

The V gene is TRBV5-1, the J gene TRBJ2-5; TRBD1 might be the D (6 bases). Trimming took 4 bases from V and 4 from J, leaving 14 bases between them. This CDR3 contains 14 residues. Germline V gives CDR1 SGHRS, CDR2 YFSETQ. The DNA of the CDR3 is TGCGCCAGCAGCGCAAAACAGGGTTCAGAGACCCAGTACTTC. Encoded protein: CASSAKQGSETQYF.

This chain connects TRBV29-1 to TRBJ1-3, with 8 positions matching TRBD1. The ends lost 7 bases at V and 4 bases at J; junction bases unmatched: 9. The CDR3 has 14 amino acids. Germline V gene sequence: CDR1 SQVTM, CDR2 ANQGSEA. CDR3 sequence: CSAATGEVGNTIYF. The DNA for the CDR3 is TGCAGCGCCGCGACAGGGGAGGTCGGAAACACCATATATTTT.

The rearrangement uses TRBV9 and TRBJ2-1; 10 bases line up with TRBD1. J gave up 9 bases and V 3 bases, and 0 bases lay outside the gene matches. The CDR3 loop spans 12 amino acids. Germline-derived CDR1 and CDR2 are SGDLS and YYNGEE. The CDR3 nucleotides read TGTGCCAGCAGCGGACAGGGGGCTGAGCAGTTCTTC. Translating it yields CASSGQGAEQFF.

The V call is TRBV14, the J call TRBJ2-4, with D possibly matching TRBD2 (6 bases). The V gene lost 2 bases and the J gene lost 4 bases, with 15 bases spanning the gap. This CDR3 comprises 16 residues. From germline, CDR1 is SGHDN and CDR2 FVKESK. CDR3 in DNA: TGTGCCAGCAGCCAATTCTTGGAGGGAACTAAAAACATTCAGTACTTC. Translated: CASSQFLEGTKNIQYF.

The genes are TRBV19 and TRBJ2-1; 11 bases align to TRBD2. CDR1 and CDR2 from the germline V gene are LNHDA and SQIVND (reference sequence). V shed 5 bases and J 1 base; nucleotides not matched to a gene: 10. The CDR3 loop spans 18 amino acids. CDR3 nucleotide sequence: TGTGCCAGTAGTCCCTCGGCACTAGCGGGAGTATCCTACAATGAGCAGTTCTTC. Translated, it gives CASSPSALAGVSYNEQFF. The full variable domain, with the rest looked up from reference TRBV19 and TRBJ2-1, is DGGITQSPKYLFRKEGQNVTLSCEQNLNHDAMYWYRQDPGQGLRLIYYSQIVNDFQKGDIAEGYSVSREKKESFPLTVTSAQKNPTAFYLCASSPSALAGVSYNEQFFGPGTRLTVL.

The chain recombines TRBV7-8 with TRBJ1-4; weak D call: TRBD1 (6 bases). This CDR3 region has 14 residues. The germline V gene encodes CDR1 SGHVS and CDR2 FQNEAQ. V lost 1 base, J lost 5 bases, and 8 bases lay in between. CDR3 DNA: TGTGCCAGCAGCTTAGACGACAGGAATGAAAAACTGTTTTTT. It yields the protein CASSLDDRNEKLFF.

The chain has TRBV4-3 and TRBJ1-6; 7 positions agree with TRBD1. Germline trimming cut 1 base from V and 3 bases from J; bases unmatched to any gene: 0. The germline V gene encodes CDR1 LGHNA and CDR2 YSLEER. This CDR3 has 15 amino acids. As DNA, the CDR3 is TGCGCCAGCAGCCAAGGACAGGGCTATAATTCACCCCTCCACTTT. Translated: CASSQGQGYNSPLHF.

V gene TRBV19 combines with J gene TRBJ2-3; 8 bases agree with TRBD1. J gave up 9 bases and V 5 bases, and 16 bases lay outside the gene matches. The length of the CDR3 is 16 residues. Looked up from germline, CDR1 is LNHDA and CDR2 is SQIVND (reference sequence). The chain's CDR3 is CASSPGDRGLVVTQYF. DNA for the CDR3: TGTGCCAGTAGTCCAGGTGACAGGGGTTTAGTCGTAACGCAGTATTTT.

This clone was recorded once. The CDR3 region is CASAPVGSATEAFF. The CDR3 bases are TGTGCCAGCGCCCCCGTAGGCAGCGCCACTGAAGCTTTCTTT. The genes are TRBV6-5 and TRBJ1-1; D gene unclear. The CDR3 runs to 14 residues. The germline V gene encodes CDR1 MNHEY and CDR2 SVGAGI. Trimming took off 8 bases at V and 4 bases at J, with 17 bases between the two ends.

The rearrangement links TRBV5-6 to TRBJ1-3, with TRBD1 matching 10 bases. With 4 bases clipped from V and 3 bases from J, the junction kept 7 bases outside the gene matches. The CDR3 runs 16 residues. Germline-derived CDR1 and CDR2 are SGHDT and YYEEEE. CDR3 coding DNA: TGTGCCAGCAGCCTAGGGACAGGGGCTCATGGAAACACCATATATTTT. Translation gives CASSLGTGAHGNTIYF.

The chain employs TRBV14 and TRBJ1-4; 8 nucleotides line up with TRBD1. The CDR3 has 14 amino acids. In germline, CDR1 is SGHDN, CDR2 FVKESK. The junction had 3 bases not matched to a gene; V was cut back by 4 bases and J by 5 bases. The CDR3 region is CASSPRTGNEKLFF. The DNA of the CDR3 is TGTGCCAGCAGCCCACGGACAGGGAATGAAAAACTGTTTTTT.

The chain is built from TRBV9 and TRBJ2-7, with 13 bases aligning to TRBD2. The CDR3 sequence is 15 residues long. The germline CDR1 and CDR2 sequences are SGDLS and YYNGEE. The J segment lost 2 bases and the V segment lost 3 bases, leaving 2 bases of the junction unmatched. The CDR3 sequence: CASSAGTSGAYEQYF. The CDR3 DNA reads TGTGCCAGCAGCGCCGGGACTAGCGGGGCCTACGAGCAGTACTTC.

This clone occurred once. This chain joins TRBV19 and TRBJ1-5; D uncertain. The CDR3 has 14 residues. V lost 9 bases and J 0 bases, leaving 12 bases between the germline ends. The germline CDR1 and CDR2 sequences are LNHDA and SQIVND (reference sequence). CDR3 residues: CASGEAYSNQPQHF. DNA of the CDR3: TGTGCCAGCGGGGAAGCTTATAGCAATCAGCCCCAGCATTTT.

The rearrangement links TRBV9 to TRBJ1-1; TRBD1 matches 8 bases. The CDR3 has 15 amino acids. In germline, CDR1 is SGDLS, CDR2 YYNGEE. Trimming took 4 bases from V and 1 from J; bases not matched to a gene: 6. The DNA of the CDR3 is TGTGCCAGCAGCCCGCAACAGGGGGAGAACACTGAAGCTTTCTTT. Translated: CASSPQQGENTEAFF. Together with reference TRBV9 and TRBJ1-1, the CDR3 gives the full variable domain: DSGVTQTPKHLITATGQRVTLRCSPRSGDLSVYWYQQSLDQGLQFLIQYYNGEERAKGNILERFSAQQFPDLHSELNLSSLELGDSALYFCASSPQQGENTEAFFGQGTRLTVV.

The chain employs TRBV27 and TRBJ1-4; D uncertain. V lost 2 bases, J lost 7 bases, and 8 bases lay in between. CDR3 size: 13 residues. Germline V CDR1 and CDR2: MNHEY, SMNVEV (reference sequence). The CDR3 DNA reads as TGTGCCAGCAGTTTAGTGCGCGGTGAAAAACTGTTTTTT. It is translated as CASSLVRGEKLFF.

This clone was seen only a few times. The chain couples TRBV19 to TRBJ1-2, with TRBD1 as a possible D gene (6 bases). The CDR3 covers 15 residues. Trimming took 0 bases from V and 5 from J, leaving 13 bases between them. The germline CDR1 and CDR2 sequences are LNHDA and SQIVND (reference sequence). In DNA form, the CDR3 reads TGTGCCAGTAGTATAGACACAGGGACCAGATATGGCTACACCTTC. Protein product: CASSIDTGTRYGYTF.

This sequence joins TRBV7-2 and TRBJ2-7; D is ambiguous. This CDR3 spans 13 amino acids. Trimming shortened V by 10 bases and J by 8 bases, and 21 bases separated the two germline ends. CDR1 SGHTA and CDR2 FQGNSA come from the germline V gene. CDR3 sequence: CATRRGRETKQYF. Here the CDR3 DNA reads TGTGCCACCCGAAGAGGTAGAGAGACCAAGCAGTACTTC.

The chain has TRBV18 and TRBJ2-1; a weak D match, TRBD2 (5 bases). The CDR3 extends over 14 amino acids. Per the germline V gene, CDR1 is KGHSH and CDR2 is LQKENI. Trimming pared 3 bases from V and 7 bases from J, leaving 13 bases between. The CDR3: CASSPRTGYNEQFF. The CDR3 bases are TGTGCCAGCTCACCTCGGACTGGCTATAATGAGCAGTTCTTC.

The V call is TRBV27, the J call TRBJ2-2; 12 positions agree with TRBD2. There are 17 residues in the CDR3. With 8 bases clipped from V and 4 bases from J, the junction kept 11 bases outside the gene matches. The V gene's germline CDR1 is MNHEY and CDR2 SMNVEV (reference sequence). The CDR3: CASQGLAGGGSTGELFF. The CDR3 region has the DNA TGTGCCAGCCAGGGACTAGCGGGCGGGGGGAGCACCGGGGAGCTGTTTTTT.

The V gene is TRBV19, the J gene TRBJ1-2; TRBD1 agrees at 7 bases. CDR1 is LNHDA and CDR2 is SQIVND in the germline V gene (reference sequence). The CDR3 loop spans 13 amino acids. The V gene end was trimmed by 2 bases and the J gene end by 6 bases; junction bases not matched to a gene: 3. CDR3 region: CASSIRDRDGYTF. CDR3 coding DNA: TGTGCCAGTAGTATACGGGACAGAGATGGCTACACCTTC.

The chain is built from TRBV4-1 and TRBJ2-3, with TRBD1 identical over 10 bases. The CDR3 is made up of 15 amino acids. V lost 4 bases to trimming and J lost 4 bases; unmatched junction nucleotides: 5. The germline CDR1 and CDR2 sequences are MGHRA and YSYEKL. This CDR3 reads CASSPHGTGADTQYF. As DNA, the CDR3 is TGCGCCAGCAGCCCACATGGGACAGGGGCAGATACGCAGTATTTT.

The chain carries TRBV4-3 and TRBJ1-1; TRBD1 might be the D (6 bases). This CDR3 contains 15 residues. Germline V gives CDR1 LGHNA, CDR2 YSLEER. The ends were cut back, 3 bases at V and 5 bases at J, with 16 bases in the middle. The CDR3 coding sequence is TGCGCCAGCAGCCAGGTAGACAGGCCAGCGACTGAAGCTTTCTTT. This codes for CASSQVDRPATEAFF.